The present TCR beta chain was sequenced within a study of regulatory T cells in long-lasting Graves disease. Study-level background: Graves' patients who were just diagnosed had used antithyroid drugs for under 3 months.

General study findings and limits: Persistent Graves' patients had lower TCR diversity than newly diagnosed ones. Few sampled subjects may have lowered accuracy. There were preferences for TRBV28, TRBJ1-2 and TRBJ2-5 in persistent disease.

Time point reported: newly diagnosed GD, antithyroid drugs for less than 3 months. Extracted PBMC RNA gave rise to the TCR library. Concerning this clonotype: Its antigen is unknown. A much larger clone lies one base from this, so it may be a read error.

Combining iRepertoire HTBI primers with Arm-PCR of CDR3 regions, the authors built TCR beta libraries. From the multiplex PCR reads, TCRdb called clonotypes with MiXCR, one entry per CDR3 protein. The table shows 250,000 to 400,000 distinct CDR3 sequences, with 18% occurring only once. Germline V gives CDR1 MNHNS, CDR2 SASEGT. The CDR3 extends over 16 amino acids. V was clipped by 5 bases and J by 2 bases, with 16 bases between them. The receptor's source is a female donor with Graves disease. The specimen comprised peripheral blood mononuclear cells (PBMCs), sampled at new diagnosis, from a patient treated with antithyroid drugs. The V and J genes are TRBV6-1 and TRBJ2-1, with a tentative D call TRBD2 (5 bases). The CDR3 bases are TGTGCCAGCAGTCGTCCTTGGCGGGCCACCTACAATGAGCAGTTCTTC. Its translation: CASSRPWRATYNEQFF.